A single sample gave rise to the 13 T cell receptor beta chains below, sequenced in a study of radiation and T cells in renal cell carcinoma. This table comes from immunoSEQ multiplex PCR, and its TCRdb copy is limited to in-frame clones, with some not included. The top ten hold around 17% of the sample, which has approximately 150,000 clones, 65% to 90% seen once. Regarding time point: blood 4 weeks post-SBRT, at nephrectomy. Treatment specified: 15 Gy SBRT to primary tumor, nephrectomy 4 weeks later. The sequencing here drew on blood, taken from a patient whose treatment included radiotherapy and nephrectomy. The receptors originated from a woman between 45 and 60 years old with renal cell carcinoma.

This clone was detected a few times. The gene calls are TRBV6-4 and TRBJ2-2; 7 bases align to TRBD1. The trim removed 1 base at V and 6 bases at J, leaving 8 bases unmatched. The CDR3 is made up of 16 amino acids. CDR1 and CDR2 (germline): MRHNA, SNTAGT. The CDR3 DNA follows: TGTGCCAGCAGTGACTATTTTCTTCAGGGGGCCGGGGAGCTGTTTTTT. As protein: CASSDYFLQGAGELFF.

The chain carries TRBV15 and TRBJ2-3; D unresolved. V gave up 0 bases and J gave up 0 bases, with 7 bases separating them. The CDR3 is 15 amino acids. CDR1 LNHNV and CDR2 YYDKDF come from the germline V gene (reference sequence). This chain's CDR3 is CATSRDQSSTDTQYF. In DNA, the CDR3 is TGTGCCACCAGCAGAGATCAGTCAAGCACAGATACGCAGTATTTT.

The chain has TRBV30 and TRBJ2-2; 9 bases align to TRBD2. The CDR3 consists of 14 residues. Germline V lookup: CDR1 GTSNPN, CDR2 SVGIG (reference sequence). V trimming: 3 bases; J trimming: 7 bases; junction bases outside the gene matches: 6. The CDR3 sequence is CAWSRGLAFGELFF. DNA for the CDR3: TGTGCCTGGAGCCGAGGACTAGCGTTCGGGGAGCTGTTTTTT.

This chain uses TRBV6-5 with TRBJ1-5; no definite D call. The CDR3 loop spans 12 amino acids. V lost 2 bases and J lost 2, with 1 base in between. From germline, CDR1 is MNHEY and CDR2 SVGAGI. CDR3 loop: CASSYGNQPQHF. CDR3 DNA: TGTGCCAGCAGTTACGGCAATCAGCCCCAGCATTTT.

The chain links TRBV5-4 to TRBJ2-3; 12 bases align to TRBD2. This CDR3 comprises 17 residues. The junction had 10 bases not matched to a gene; V was cut back by 4 bases and J by 4 bases. Germline loops: CDR1 SGHNT, CDR2 YYREEE (reference sequence). The CDR3 protein is CASSTGLAGTSSDTQYF. The CDR3 nucleotides are TGTGCCAGCAGCACTGGACTAGCGGGAACATCATCAGATACGCAGTATTTT.

The J gene is TRBJ1-1, the V gene TRBV7-9; no clear D gene. Trimming took 9 bases from V and 0 from J, leaving 11 bases between them. CDR3 length: 13 residues. Per the germline V gene, CDR1 is SEHNR and CDR2 is FQNEAQ (reference sequence). The CDR3 DNA follows: TGTGCCAGTACGGACGGCGTGAACACTGAAGCTTTCTTT. It is translated as CASTDGVNTEAFF.

J is TRBJ1-1 and V is TRBV5-4, with 7 bases fitting TRBD1. Germline CDR1 SGHNT, CDR2 YYREEE (reference sequence). Trimming removed 2 bases from V and 9 bases from J; junction bases left unmatched: 7. The CDR3 consists of 13 residues. CDR3 sequence reads: CASSFYADRKAFF. DNA for the CDR3: TGTGCCAGCAGCTTTTACGCGGACAGGAAAGCTTTCTTT.

The chain recombines TRBV4-1 with TRBJ1-5; no definite D call. This CDR3 is built from 13 residues. In germline, CDR1 is MGHRA, CDR2 YSYEKL. The ends were cut back, 0 bases at V and 6 bases at J, with 6 bases in the middle. As DNA, the CDR3 is TGCGCCAGCAGCCAAGAAGGGCTTCAGCCCCAGCATTTT. It codes for CASSQEGLQPQHF.

The genes are TRBV7-2 and TRBJ2-5, with 7 bases fitting TRBD1. V shed 8 bases, J shed 1 base, and the junction held 4 bases outside the gene matches. This CDR3 spans 13 amino acids. Germline lookup yields CDR1 SGHTA and CDR2 FQGNSA. The CDR3, as DNA: TGTGCCAGCGCCAGGGGGAGCCAAGAGACCCAGTACTTC. This translates into CASARGSQETQYF.

The chain carries TRBV28 and TRBJ2-3; 7 bases agree with TRBD2. The CDR3 has 17 amino acids. Losses at the gene ends were 5 bases for V and 3 bases for J; bases not matched to a gene: 14. Per the germline V gene, CDR1 is MDHEN and CDR2 is SYDVKM. CDR3 bases: TGTGCCAGCAGTGCCAGCGGGGTAGTCCAATGGACAGATACGCAGTATTTT. This translates into CASSASGVVQWTDTQYF.

The chain couples TRBV27 to TRBJ1-2, with 11 positions matching TRBD1. The junction had 6 bases not matched to a gene; V was cut back by 1 base and J by 5 bases. The CDR3 is made up of 16 amino acids. Germline CDR1 MNHEY, CDR2 SMNVEV (reference sequence). The CDR3 nucleotides read TGTGCCAGCAGTTTATGGGCCGGGACAGGGGGGTATGGCTACACCTTC. Protein product: CASSLWAGTGGYGYTF.

This chain connects TRBV14 to TRBJ2-7; tentative D call: TRBD1 (6 bases). The CDR3 has 14 amino acids. Deletions cut 4 bases from V and 5 bases from J, with 15 bases between. Germline-derived CDR1 and CDR2 are SGHDN and FVKESK. CDR3 sequence reads: CASSPQGWSHEQYF. The CDR3 DNA follows: TGTGCCAGCAGCCCACAGGGATGGAGCCACGAGCAGTACTTC.

This clone has a handful of counts. The chain recombines TRBV19 with TRBJ1-1, with D unclear. Looked up from germline, CDR1 is LNHDA and CDR2 is SQIVND (reference sequence). V was trimmed by 8 bases and J by 1 base, leaving 14 bases between them. The CDR3 loop spans 14 amino acids. CDR3 sequence: CASGRTEGNTEAFF. The CDR3 nucleotides are TGTGCCAGTGGAAGAACAGAGGGGAACACTGAAGCTTTCTTT.